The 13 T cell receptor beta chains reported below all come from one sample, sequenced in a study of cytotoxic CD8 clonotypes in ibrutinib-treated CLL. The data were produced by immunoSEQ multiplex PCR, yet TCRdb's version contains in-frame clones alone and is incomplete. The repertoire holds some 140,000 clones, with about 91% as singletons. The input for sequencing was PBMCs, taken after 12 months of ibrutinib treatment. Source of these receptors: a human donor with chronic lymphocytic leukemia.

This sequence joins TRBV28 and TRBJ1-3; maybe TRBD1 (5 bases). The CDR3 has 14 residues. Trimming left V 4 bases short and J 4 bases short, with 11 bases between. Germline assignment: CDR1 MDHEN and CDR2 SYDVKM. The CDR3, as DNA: TGTGCCAGCAGTTCTCCCGGGGGGGGAAACACCATATATTTT. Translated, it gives CASSSPGGGNTIYF.

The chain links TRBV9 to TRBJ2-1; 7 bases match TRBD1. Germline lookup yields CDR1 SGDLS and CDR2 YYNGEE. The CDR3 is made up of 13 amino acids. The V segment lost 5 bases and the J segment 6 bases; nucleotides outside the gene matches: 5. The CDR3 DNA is TGTGCCAGCAGTACAGGGGCCCCCAATGAGCAGTTCTTC. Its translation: CASSTGAPNEQFF.

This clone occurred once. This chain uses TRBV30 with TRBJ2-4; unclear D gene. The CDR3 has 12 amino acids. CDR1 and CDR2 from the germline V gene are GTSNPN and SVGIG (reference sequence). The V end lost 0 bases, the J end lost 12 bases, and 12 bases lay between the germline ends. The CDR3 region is CAWSVTRSDQYF. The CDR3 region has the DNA TGTGCCTGGAGTGTAACCAGATCTGATCAGTACTTC. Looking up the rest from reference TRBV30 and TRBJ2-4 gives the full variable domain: SQTIHQWPATLVQPVGSPLSLECTVEGTSNPNLYWYRQAAGRGLQLLFYSVGIGQISSEVPQNLSASRPQDRQFILSSKKLLLSDSGFYLCAWSVTRSDQYFGAGTRLSVL.

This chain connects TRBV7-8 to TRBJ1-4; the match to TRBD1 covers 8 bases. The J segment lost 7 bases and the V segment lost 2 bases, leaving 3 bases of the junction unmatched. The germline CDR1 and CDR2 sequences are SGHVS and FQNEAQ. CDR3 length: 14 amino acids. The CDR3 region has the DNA TGTGCCAGCAGCTTAAGACAGGGGCCTGAAAAACTGTTTTTT. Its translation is CASSLRQGPEKLFF.

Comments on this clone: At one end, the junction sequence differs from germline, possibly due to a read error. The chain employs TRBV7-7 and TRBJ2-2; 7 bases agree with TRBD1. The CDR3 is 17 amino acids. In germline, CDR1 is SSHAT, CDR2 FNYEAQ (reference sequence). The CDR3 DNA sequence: TGTGCTAGCAGCTTAGATATTGGGACAGCGAACACCGGGGAGCTGTTTTTT. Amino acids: CASSLDIGTANTGELFF.

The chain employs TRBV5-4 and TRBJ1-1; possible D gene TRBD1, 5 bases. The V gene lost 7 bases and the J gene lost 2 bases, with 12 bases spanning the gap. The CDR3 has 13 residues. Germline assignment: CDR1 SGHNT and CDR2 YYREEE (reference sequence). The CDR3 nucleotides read TGTGCCAGCGCCTTGGGGGGAAACACTGAAGCTTTCTTT. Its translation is CASALGGNTEAFF.

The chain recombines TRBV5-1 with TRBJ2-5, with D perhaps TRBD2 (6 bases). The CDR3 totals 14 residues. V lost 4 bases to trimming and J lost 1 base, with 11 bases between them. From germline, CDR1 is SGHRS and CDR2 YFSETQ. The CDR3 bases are TGCGCCAGCAGCCGGGGGTCAGCCCAAGAGACCCAGTACTTC. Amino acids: CASSRGSAQETQYF.

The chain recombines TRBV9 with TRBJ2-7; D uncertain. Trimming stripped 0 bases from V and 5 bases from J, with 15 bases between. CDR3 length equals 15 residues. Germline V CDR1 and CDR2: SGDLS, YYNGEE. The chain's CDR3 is CASSVGAGPTNEQYF. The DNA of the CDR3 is TGTGCCAGCAGCGTAGGGGCAGGCCCAACCAACGAGCAGTACTTC.

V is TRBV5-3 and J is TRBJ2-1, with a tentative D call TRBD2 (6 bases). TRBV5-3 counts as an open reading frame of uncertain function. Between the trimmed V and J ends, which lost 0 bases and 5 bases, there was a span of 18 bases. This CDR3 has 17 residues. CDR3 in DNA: TGTGCCAGAAGCTTGGGCCAAACTAGCTGGGGGGACAATGAGCAGTTCTTC. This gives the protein CARSLGQTSWGDNEQFF.

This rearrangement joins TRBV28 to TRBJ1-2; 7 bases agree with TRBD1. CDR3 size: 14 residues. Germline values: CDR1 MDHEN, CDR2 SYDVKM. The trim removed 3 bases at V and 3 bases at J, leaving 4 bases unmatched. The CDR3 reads CASSFPGTDYGYTF. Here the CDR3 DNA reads TGTGCCAGCAGTTTCCCCGGGACAGACTATGGCTACACCTTC.

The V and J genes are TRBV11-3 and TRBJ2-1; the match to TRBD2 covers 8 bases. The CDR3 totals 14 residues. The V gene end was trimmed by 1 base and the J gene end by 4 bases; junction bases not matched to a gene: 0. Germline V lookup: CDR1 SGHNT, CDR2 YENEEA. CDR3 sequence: CASSLGLAYNEQFF. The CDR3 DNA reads TGTGCCAGCAGCTTAGGACTAGCGTACAATGAGCAGTTCTTC.

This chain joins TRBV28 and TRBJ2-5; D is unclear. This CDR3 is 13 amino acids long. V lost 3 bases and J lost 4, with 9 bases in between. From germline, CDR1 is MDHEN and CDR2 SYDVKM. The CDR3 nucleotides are TGTGCCAGCAGTTTGAGGATGGGAGAGACCCAGTACTTC. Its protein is CASSLRMGETQYF.

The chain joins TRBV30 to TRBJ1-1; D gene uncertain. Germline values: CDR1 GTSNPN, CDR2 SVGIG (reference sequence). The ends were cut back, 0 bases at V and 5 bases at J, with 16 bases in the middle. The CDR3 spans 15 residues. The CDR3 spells CAWSVRLWVGTEAFF. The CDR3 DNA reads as TGTGCCTGGAGTGTAAGGCTGTGGGTAGGGACTGAAGCTTTCTTT.